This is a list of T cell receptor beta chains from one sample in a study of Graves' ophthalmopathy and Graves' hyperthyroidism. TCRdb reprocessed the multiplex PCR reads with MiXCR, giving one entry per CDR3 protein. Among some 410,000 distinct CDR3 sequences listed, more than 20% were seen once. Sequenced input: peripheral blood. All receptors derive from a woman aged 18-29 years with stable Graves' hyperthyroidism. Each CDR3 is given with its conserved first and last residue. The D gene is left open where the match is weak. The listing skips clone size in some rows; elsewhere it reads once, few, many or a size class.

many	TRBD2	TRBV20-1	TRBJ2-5	TGCAGTGCTAGAGATAGCGGGGGGGAGGAGACCCAGTACTTC	CSARDSGGEETQYF
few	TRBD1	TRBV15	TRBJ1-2	TGTGCCACCAGCCGGGACAGGGTTGGTGGCTACACCTTC	CATSRDRVGGYTF
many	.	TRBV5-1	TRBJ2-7	TGCGCCAGCAGCTTGGCGGCAGGTCAAATCTACGAGCAGTACTTC	CASSLAAGQIYEQYF
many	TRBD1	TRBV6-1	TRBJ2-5	TGTGCCAGCACCAAGGCAGGCAGGGGGCGGATAGAGACCCAGTACTTC	CASTKAGRGRIETQYF
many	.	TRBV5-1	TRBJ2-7	TGCGCCAGCAGCCCAACAGGGCGCTCCTACGAGCAGTACTTC	CASSPTGRSYEQYF
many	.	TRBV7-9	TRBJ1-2	TGTGCCAGCAGCTCAGGGCTTGGCTACACCTTC	CASSSGLGYTF
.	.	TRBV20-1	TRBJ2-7	TGCAGTGCGGGATCGGGAGTCTACGAGCAGTACTTC	CSAGSGVYEQYF
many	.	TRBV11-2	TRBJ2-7	TGTGCCAGCAGCATGCCGGGCCACACCTACGAGCAGTACTTC	CASSMPGHTYEQYF
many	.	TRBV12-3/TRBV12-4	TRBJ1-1	TGTGCCAGCAGTTTAAGGCAGGACCGAGCTTTCTTT	CASSLRQDRAFF
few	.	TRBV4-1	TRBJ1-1	TGCGCCAGCAGCCCTCCCTTGGGGGATGGTACTGAAGCTTTCTTT	CASSPPLGDGTEAFF
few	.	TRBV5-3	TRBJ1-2	TGTGCCTCAAGCGGGGAGATAATCCAACCGGCGAACTATGGCTACACCTTC	CASSGEIIQPANYGYTF
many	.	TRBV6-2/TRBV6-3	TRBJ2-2	TGTGCCAGCAGTTACTTGGGCGGCGGCGGGGAGCTGTTTTTT	CASSYLGGGGELFF
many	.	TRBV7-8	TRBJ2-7	TGTGCCAGCAGCTTCCCGGTGAACTACGAGCAGTACTTC	CASSFPVNYEQYF
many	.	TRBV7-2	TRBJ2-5	TGTGCCAGCAGCTTACCGGTCATCCAAGAGACCCAGTACTTC	CASSLPVIQETQYF
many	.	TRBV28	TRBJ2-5	TGTGCCAGCAGTTTATCTCTAAGGCACTTAATCAAAGAGACCCAGTACTTC	CASSLSLRHLIKETQYF
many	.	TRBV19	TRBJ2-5	TGTGCCAGTAGTACCCGTAGAGAAGAGACCCAGTACTTC	CASSTRREETQYF
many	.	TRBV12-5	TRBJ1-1	TGTGCTAGTGGTTCGCCAGCTTTCTTT	CASGSPAFF
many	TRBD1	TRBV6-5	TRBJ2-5	TGTGCCAGCAGGCCGACAGGGACACTCCAAGAGACCCAGTACTTC	CASRPTGTLQETQYF
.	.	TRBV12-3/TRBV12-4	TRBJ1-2	TGTGCCAGCACCCCCGCAGGCTCCTATGGCTACACCTTC	CASTPAGSYGYTF
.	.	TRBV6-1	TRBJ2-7	TGTGCCAGCAGGGAGCGGGGACACTACGAGCAGTACTTC	CASRERGHYEQYF
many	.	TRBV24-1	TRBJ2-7	TGTGCCACCAGTCCAGCAGGGGCGGACGAGCAGTACTTC	CATSPAGADEQYF
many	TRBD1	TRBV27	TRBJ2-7	TGTGCCAGCAGCCCTACAGGGGTCGGGTACGAGCAGTACTTC	CASSPTGVGYEQYF
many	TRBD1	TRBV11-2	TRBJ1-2	TGTGCCAGCAGCGAGACAGGGTTCTATGGCTACACCTTC	CASSETGFYGYTF
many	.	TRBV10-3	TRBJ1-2	TGTGCCATCAGTGAGCTCACCTATGGCTACACCTTC	CAISELTYGYTF
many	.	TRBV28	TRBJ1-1	TGTGCCAGCAGTGTGAACACTGAAGCTTTCTTT	CASSVNTEAFF
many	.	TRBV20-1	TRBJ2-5	TGCAGTGCACGGACGGATACGGAGACCCAGTACTTC	CSARTDTETQYF
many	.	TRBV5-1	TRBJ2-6	TGCGCCAGCAGCTTGGGGACTGGGGCCAACGTCCTGACTTTC	CASSLGTGANVLTF
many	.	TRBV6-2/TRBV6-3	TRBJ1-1	TGTGCCAGCAGTTACTCGGGGTGGGGCACTGAAGCTTTCTTT	CASSYSGWGTEAFF
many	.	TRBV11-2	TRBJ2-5	TGTGCCAGCAGCTTAAATTCACAGTCTGGGACCCAGTACTTC	CASSLNSQSGTQYF
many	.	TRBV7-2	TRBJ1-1	TGTGCCAGCAGCTTAGCGGCTTACGGGACTGAAGCTTTCTTT	CASSLAAYGTEAFF
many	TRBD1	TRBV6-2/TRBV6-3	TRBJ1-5	TGTGCCAGCAGGCTGGCGGGACAGAATCAGCCCCAGCATTTT	CASRLAGQNQPQHF
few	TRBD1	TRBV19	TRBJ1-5	TGTGCCAGTAGTTCCGGACAGGGGGCCTATCAGCCCCAGCATTTT	CASSSGQGAYQPQHF
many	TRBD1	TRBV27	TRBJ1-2	TGTGCCAGCAGTTTATCGTCAGGAGGGGGCCGAGGCTACACCTTC	CASSLSSGGGRGYTF
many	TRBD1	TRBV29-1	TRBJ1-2	TGCAGCGTTGGGCAGGGGGCCTTTGGCTACACCTTC	CSVGQGAFGYTF
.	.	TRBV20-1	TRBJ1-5	TGCAGTGCTACTGCAGGGAGACAGCCCCAGCATTTT	CSATAGRQPQHF